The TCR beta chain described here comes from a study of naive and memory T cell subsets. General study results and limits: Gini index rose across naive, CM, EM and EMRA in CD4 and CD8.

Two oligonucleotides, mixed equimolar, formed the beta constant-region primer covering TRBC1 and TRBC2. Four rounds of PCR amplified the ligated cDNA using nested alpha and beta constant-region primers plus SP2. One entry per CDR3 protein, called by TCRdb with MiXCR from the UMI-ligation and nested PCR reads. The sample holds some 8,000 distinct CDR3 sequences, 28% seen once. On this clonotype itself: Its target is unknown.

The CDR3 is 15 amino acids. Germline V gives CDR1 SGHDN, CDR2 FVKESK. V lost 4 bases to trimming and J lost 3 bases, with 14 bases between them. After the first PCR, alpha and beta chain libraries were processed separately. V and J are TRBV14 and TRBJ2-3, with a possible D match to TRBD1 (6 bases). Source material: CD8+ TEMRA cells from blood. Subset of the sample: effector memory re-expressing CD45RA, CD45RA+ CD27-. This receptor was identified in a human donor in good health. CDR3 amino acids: CASSRFRGSTDTQYF. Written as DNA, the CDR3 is TGTGCCAGCAGCCGTTTCAGGGGTAGTACAGATACGCAGTATTTT.